This TCR beta chain was profiled in a study of T cell responses to AZD1222 COVID-19 vaccine. Generated by immunoSEQ multiplex PCR, the TCRdb table keeps only in-frame clones and is missing some. This sample carries about 78,000 clones, approximately 85% of them seen once, and the ten largest clones take approximately 5.4%. Germline CDR1 and CDR2: SGHVS and FQNEAQ. V dropped 4 bases and J dropped 2 bases, with 14 bases sitting between them. The CDR3 covers 15 residues. Whole-study results and caveats: Nearly half of spike-specific TCRs reportedly target variant regions that are unmutated in the B.1.351 and B.1.1.7 variants. White British people made up most donors, females outnumbered males, and clonal diversity was possibly underestimated. Seropositive status at baseline applied to only 5 to 7 AZD1222 recipients.

Concerning this clone itself: Its antigen is not identified.

The rearrangement joins TRBV7-8 to TRBJ1-2, with D tentatively TRBD1 (5 bases). The source material was peripheral blood, sampled on day 0 of MenACWY control vaccination. The sequence was collected from an adult in good health. CDR3 residues: CASSSTREINYGYTF. The CDR3 nucleotides are TGTGCCAGCAGCTCCACCAGGGAAATCAACTATGGCTACACCTTC.